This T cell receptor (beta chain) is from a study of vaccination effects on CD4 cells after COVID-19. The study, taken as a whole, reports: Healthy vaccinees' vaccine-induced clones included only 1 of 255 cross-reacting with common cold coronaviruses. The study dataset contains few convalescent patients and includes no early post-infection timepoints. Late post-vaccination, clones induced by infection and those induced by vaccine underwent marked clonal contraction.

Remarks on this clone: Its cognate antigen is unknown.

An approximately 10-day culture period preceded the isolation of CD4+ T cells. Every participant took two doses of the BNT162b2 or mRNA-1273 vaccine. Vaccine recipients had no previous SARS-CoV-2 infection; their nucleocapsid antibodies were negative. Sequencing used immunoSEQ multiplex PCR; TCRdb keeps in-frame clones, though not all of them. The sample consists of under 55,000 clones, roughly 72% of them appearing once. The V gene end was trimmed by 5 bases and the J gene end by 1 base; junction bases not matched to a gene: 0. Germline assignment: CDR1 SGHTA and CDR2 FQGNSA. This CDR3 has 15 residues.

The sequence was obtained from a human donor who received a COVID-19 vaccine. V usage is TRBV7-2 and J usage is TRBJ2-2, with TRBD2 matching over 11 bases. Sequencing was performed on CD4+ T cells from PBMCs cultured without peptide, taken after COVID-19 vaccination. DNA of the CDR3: TGTGCCAGCAGCGGGACTAGCGGGAACACCGGGGAGCTGTTTTTT. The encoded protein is CASSGTSGNTGELFF.